This T cell receptor (beta chain) was sequenced in a study of T cell responses to AZD1222 COVID-19 vaccine. Libraries were prepared by immunoSEQ multiplex PCR; TCRdb keeps only in-frame clonotypes and omits some of them. This sample has fewer than 55,000 clones, with about nine tenths found just once. In regard to this clone: Other DNA sequences within the sample encode an identical CDR3.

Specimen: peripheral blood, collected 28 days after the second AZD1222 dose. This sequence originates from an adult who received the AZD1222 COVID-19 vaccine.

CDR3 in DNA: TGTGCCAGCAGCTTAGGGACAGGCTATGGCTACACCTTC. It specifies CASSLGTGYGYTF. The chain links TRBV5-5 to TRBJ1-2; the match to TRBD1 covers 8 bases. V was pared by 2 bases and J by 4 bases, with 1 base of the junction left unmatched. CDR1 and CDR2 from the germline V gene are SGHKS and YYEKEE (reference sequence). The CDR3 has 13 residues.